This T cell receptor beta chain emerged from a study of chemoradiotherapy in HPV16-positive cancers. Study as a whole: Candidate HPV-specific T-cell clones and common TCR motifs came from functional assays in a couple of HPV16-positive patients. Regarding the study as a whole: In HPV16-positive patients, HPV-responsive T-cell expansion tracked better recurrence-free survival. Non-HPV-specific T cells did not expand in tumors during treatment, whereas candidate HPV-specific clones and E7-related motifs did.

About this clone: What it binds is not known.

The CDR3 sequence is 14 residues long. V gave up 6 bases and J gave up 4 bases; unmatched junction bases: 6. CDR1 is PRHDT and CDR2 is FYEKMQ in the germline V gene (reference sequence). Measured with immunoSEQ multiplex PCR; TCRdb has only the in-frame clones, and not every one. The top ten clones hold roughly 8% of a sample with some 12,000 clones, approximately 75% of them seen once. Over chemoradiotherapy, repertoires were sampled more than once. The sequence was collected from a human donor with HPV-associated anogenital cancer. The sample was collected from a patient who underwent chemoradiotherapy. The gene calls are TRBV13 and TRBJ2-7, with 10 bases matching TRBD2. In DNA, the CDR3 is TGTGCCAGCAGGTCTAGCGGGAGAGGATACGAGCAGTACTTC. Translation gives CASRSSGRGYEQYF. Using reference TRBV13 and TRBJ2-7 for the parts outside the CDR3, the full variable domain is AAGVIQSPRHLIKEKRETATLKCYPIPRHDTVYWYQQGPGQDPQFLISFYEKMQSDKGSIPDRFSAQQFSDYHSELNMSSLELGDSALYFCASRSSGRGYEQYFGPGTRLTVT.